Presented here are 25 T cell receptor beta chains from one specimen sequenced in a study of cytomegalovirus exposure and HLA in healthy donors. PCR employed 60 Vbeta and 13 Jbeta primers. Method: immunoSEQ multiplex PCR; TCRdb's copy keeps in-frame clones and lacks some. The data show some 150,000 clones, with about four fifths seen just once and about 10% held by the top ten. The sequencing sample was made of PBMCs. The receptors were gathered from a man between 45 and 60 years old in good health and CMV-seropositive.

The chain recombines TRBV6-4 with TRBJ1-1, with D unclear. Germline V gene data show CDR1 as MRHNA and CDR2 as SNTAGT. This CDR3 region has 13 residues. Trimming shortened V by 5 bases and J by 0 bases, and 7 bases separated the two germline ends. CDR3 in amino acids: CASSTELNTEAFF. DNA of the CDR3: TGTGCCAGCAGTACAGAGCTGAACACTGAAGCTTTCTTT.

J is TRBJ1-5 and V is TRBV28, with D possibly matching TRBD1 (5 bases). This CDR3 contains 17 residues. In germline, CDR1 is MDHEN, CDR2 SYDVKM. The V end was cut by 4 bases, the J end by 2 bases, with 18 bases between. The CDR3 nucleotides read TGTGCCAGCAGTTCGACCCCAGGGAACTGGGGCAATCAGCCCCAGCATTTT. Residues: CASSSTPGNWGNQPQHF.

The CDR3 loop is CASSLGTGSKQFF. CDR3 coding DNA: TGTGCCAGCAGCTTGGGGACAGGGTCTAAGCAGTTCTTC. The chain links TRBV11-2 to TRBJ2-1, with 9 bases fitting TRBD1. The CDR3 length is 13 residues. Germline lookup yields CDR1 SGHAT and CDR2 FQNNGV. Trimming removed 3 bases from V and 11 bases from J; junction bases left unmatched: 5.

V and J are TRBV20-1 and TRBJ2-3; D might be TRBD2 (6 bases). This CDR3 spans 11 amino acids. Trimming pared 3 bases from V and 6 bases from J, leaving 7 bases between. Germline V gene data show CDR1 as DFQATT and CDR2 as SNEGSKA (reference sequence). The CDR3, as DNA: TGCAGTGCTAGGGGGGGTGATACGCAGTATTTT. This codes for CSARGGDTQYF.

This clone was observed a handful of times. The chain employs TRBV30 and TRBJ2-7; TRBD1 might be the D (6 bases). V lost 3 bases to trimming and J lost 7 bases, with 16 bases between them. The CDR3 totals 13 residues. Germline V lookup: CDR1 GTSNPN, CDR2 SVGIG (reference sequence). The CDR3 coding sequence is TGTGCCTGGAGAGACTTTAACAGGGCTGAGCAGTACTTC. It codes for CAWRDFNRAEQYF.

The gene calls are TRBV6-5 and TRBJ1-6; tentative D call: TRBD1 (5 bases). The germline V and J ends were trimmed by 5 bases and 7 bases, with 15 bases remaining between them. CDR1 is MNHEY, CDR2 SVGAGI, per germline. The length of the CDR3 is 15 residues. The CDR3 coding sequence is TGTGCCAGCAGTACCGGTCCGGACATCAATTCACCCCTCCACTTT. It codes for CASSTGPDINSPLHF.

The chain links TRBV28 to TRBJ2-5; 9 nucleotides agree with TRBD2. The junction had 5 bases not matched to a gene; V was cut back by 1 base and J by 5 bases. The CDR3 sequence is 15 residues long. The germline gives CDR1 MDHEN, CDR2 SYDVKM. In nucleotides, the CDR3 is TGTGCCAGCAGTTTATTGCGCGGGGGGGTGGAGACCCAGTACTTC. Protein product: CASSLLRGGVETQYF.

The chain carries TRBV4-3 and TRBJ2-3; 8 bases line up with TRBD2. Per the germline V gene, CDR1 is LGHNA and CDR2 is YSLEER. The CDR3 extends over 15 amino acids. Germline trimming cut 1 base from V and 2 bases from J; bases unmatched to any gene: 2. In nucleotides, the CDR3 is TGCGCCAGCAGCCAAGCAGCGGGGGTCACAGATACGCAGTATTTT. It is translated as CASSQAAGVTDTQYF.

The genes are TRBV4-1 and TRBJ2-7; D is perhaps TRBD2 (6 bases). CDR3 size: 15 residues. CDR1 and CDR2 from the germline V gene are MGHRA and YSYEKL. V was shortened by 0 bases and J by 6 bases, with 15 bases between the two germline ends. CDR3: CASSQERISGGEQYF. The CDR3 DNA is TGCGCCAGCAGCCAAGAGAGGATTTCCGGGGGCGAGCAGTACTTC.

The chain uses TRBV5-1 and TRBJ1-2, with TRBD1 matching 7 bases. CDR1 is SGHRS, CDR2 YFSETQ, per germline. After removal of 0 bases from V and 4 bases from J, the junction contained 9 bases not matched to a gene. This CDR3 is 16 amino acids long. The chain's CDR3 is CASSLAGTAVGYGYTF. Here the CDR3 DNA reads TGCGCCAGCAGCTTGGCCGGGACAGCGGTTGGCTATGGCTACACCTTC.

The genes are TRBV7-9 and TRBJ2-6, with D hard to call. This CDR3 is built from 17 residues. Germline V lookup: CDR1 SEHNR, CDR2 FQNEAQ (reference sequence). Deletions cut 1 base from V and 0 bases from J, with 10 bases between. CDR3 nucleotide sequence: TGTGCCAGCAGCTTAGGCCTGGCGGACTCTGGGGCCAACGTCCTGACTTTC. It codes for CASSLGLADSGANVLTF.

The genes are TRBV2 and TRBJ2-5, with 7 nucleotides matching TRBD1. CDR3 length: 13 residues. V trimming: 4 bases; J trimming: 5 bases; junction bases outside the gene matches: 4. Looked up from germline, CDR1 is SNHLY and CDR2 is FYNNEI. DNA of the CDR3: TGTGCCAGCAGTGTGGACAGGATCGAGACCCAGTACTTC. This translates into CASSVDRIETQYF.

The CDR3 sequence: CASSYEGQASFTGELFF. CDR3 DNA sequence: TGTGCCAGCAGCTATGAGGGACAGGCGTCCTTTACCGGGGAGCTGTTTTTT. The J gene is TRBJ2-2, the V gene TRBV27, with 8 bases lining up with TRBD1. V dropped 6 bases and J dropped 5; count of bases not matched to a gene: 14. CDR1 is MNHEY, CDR2 SMNVEV, per germline (reference sequence). This CDR3 is built from 17 residues.

This clone appeared a single time. This sequence joins TRBV5-1 and TRBJ1-3; no definite D call. The germline V gene has CDR1 SGHRS and CDR2 YFSETQ. Trimming stripped 3 bases from V and 0 bases from J, with 13 bases between. CDR3 length: 16 amino acids. CDR3 nucleotides: TGCGCCAGCAGCTCTACTCGGTTTACCTCTGGAAACACCATATATTTT. It encodes CASSSTRFTSGNTIYF.

The rearrangement joins TRBV18 to TRBJ2-2; D gene uncertain. The CDR3 has 16 amino acids. Germline-derived CDR1 and CDR2 are KGHSH and LQKENI. V lost 4 bases and J 0 bases, leaving 12 bases between the germline ends. The CDR3 DNA reads as TGTGCCAGCTCACTCGACAAAGTCTCGAACACCGGGGAGCTGTTTTTT. Translating gives CASSLDKVSNTGELFF.

The chain employs TRBV11-3 and TRBJ2-3; TRBD2 might be the D (5 bases). CDR3 length: 14 residues. V shed 5 bases and J shed 4 bases, with 13 bases lying between them. The germline V gene has CDR1 SGHNT and CDR2 YENEEA. CDR3 DNA: TGTGCCAGCAGCGCGAGCGAGGGAGCAGATACGCAGTATTTT. Translating gives CASSASEGADTQYF.

This chain joins TRBV7-2 and TRBJ2-3; 8 nucleotides line up with TRBD2. Germline CDR1 reads SGHTA; CDR2 reads FQGNSA. V shed 1 base and J 4 bases; nucleotides not matched to a gene: 4. CDR3 length equals 15 residues. The CDR3 DNA is TGTGCCAGCAGCTTAGGGGCGGGAGGCCCAGATACGCAGTATTTT. Translating it yields CASSLGAGGPDTQYF. Looking up the rest from reference TRBV7-2 and TRBJ2-3 gives the full variable domain: GAGVSQSPSNKVTEKGKDVELRCDPISGHTALYWYRQSLGQGLEFLIYFQGNSAPDKSGLPSDRFSAERTGGSVSTLTIQRTQQEDSAVYLCASSLGAGGPDTQYFGPGTRLTVL.

The rearrangement joins TRBV7-6 to TRBJ2-1; D possibly corresponds to TRBD2 (5 bases). V shed 5 bases and J shed 6 bases, with 20 bases lying between them. This CDR3 has 16 amino acids. CDR1 is SGHVS, CDR2 FNYEAQ, per germline. The CDR3 DNA sequence: TGTGCCAGCAGCCCAAAGTATTTAACTAGTTCCAATGAGCAGTTCTTC. It translates to CASSPKYLTSSNEQFF.

The chain carries TRBV5-4 and TRBJ2-1; 9 positions agree with TRBD2. The CDR3 extends over 19 amino acids. V lost 0 bases to trimming and J lost 7 bases; unmatched junction nucleotides: 17. Germline CDR1 SGHNT, CDR2 YYREEE (reference sequence). CDR3: CASSLGGAQRGLAKNEQFF. In DNA form, the CDR3 reads TGTGCCAGCAGCTTGGGGGGGGCTCAAAGGGGACTAGCAAAAAATGAGCAGTTCTTC.

J is TRBJ1-4 and V is TRBV7-3; 7 bases align to TRBD1. Germline CDR1 and CDR2: SGHTA and FQGTGA. This CDR3 contains 15 residues. V dropped 0 bases and J dropped 6; count of bases not matched to a gene: 4. The CDR3 DNA reads as TGTGCCAGCAGCTTAACCGGGACAGCGGATGAAAAACTGTTTTTT. Translated: CASSLTGTADEKLFF.

V and J are TRBV5-5 and TRBJ2-5, with 8 bases fitting TRBD2. CDR1 and CDR2 from the germline V gene are SGHKS and YYEKEE (reference sequence). V lost 0 bases, J lost 2 bases, and 3 bases stayed unmatched. The CDR3 totals 15 residues. In DNA form, the CDR3 reads TGTGCCAGCAGCTTGGACGGACTAGCTCAAGAGACCCAGTACTTC. Translated: CASSLDGLAQETQYF. Full variable domain (rest looked up from reference TRBV5-5 and TRBJ2-5): DAGVTQSPTHLIKTRGQQVTLRCSPISGHKSVSWYQQVLGQGPQFIFQYYEKEERGRGNFPDRFSARQFPNYSSELNVNALLLGDSALYLCASSLDGLAQETQYFGPGTRLLVL.

The genes are TRBV11-3 and TRBJ2-1, with TRBD1 identical over 7 bases. From germline, CDR1 is SGHNT and CDR2 YENEEA. This CDR3 spans 14 amino acids. V gave up 4 bases and J gave up 8 bases; unmatched junction bases: 8. CDR3 in amino acids: CASSSRQGGDEQFF. The CDR3, as DNA: TGTGCCAGCAGCTCCCGACAGGGTGGGGATGAGCAGTTCTTC.

DNA for the CDR3: TGTGCCAGCGGAGGGGGGAGGGCCGGTACCGGGGAGCTGTTTTTT. Translated, it gives CASGGGRAGTGELFF. The V gene is TRBV11-3, the J gene TRBJ2-2; weak D call: TRBD2 (7 bases). Trimming pared 8 bases from V and 5 bases from J, leaving 18 bases between. The CDR3 contains 15 residues. Germline V CDR1 and CDR2: SGHNT, YENEEA.

The chain employs TRBV30 and TRBJ1-2; a possible D gene is TRBD1 (5 bases). The CDR3 consists of 12 residues. Germline V gene lookup returns CDR1 GTSNPN and CDR2 SVGIG (reference sequence). The V gene lost 3 bases and the J gene lost 12 bases, with 17 bases spanning the gap. The CDR3 reads CAWSPGLRLDTF. In nucleotides, the CDR3 is TGTGCCTGGAGCCCGGGACTCCGCCTCGACACCTTC.

This clone was detected a few times. The rearrangement uses TRBV10-3 and TRBJ1-4; 7 bases map to TRBD1. V shed 6 bases and J 4 bases; nucleotides not matched to a gene: 5. The V gene's germline CDR1 is ENHRY and CDR2 SYGVKD. The CDR3 runs to 14 residues. The CDR3 DNA reads as TGTGCCATCAGCCGGGACAGCTTTAATGAAAAACTGTTTTTT. Translating gives CAISRDSFNEKLFF.